A selection of T cell receptor beta chains follows, all from one sample in a study of T cell responses to AZD1222 COVID-19 vaccine. Profiling relied on immunoSEQ multiplex PCR, and the TCRdb table lists in-frame clones only, not all of them. The sample lists about 140,000 clones; nearly 95% were seen once. Sample: peripheral blood, taken 28 days after the second AZD1222 dose. Every receptor here comes from an adult who received the AZD1222 COVID-19 vaccine. Both conserved end residues are part of each CDR3.

CDR3 | J | V
CASSLPHRVEGYTF | TRBJ1-2 | TRBV28
CASSFGASLIYGYTF | TRBJ1-2 | TRBV27
CASSRYSGYNTGELFF | TRBJ2-2 | TRBV4-3
CASSPDRANSPLHF | TRBJ1-6 | TRBV27
CASKPGGGSEYQPQHF | TRBJ1-5 | TRBV28
CASSYSPAAYGYTF | TRBJ1-2 | TRBV6-6
CASSEAAGNSPLHF | TRBJ1-6 | TRBV10-1
CSVDTDTQYF | TRBJ2-3 | TRBV29-1
CASSPEGGRGEQYF | TRBJ2-7 | TRBV5-6
CASSPLVANEKLFF | TRBJ1-4 | TRBV9
CASSQPGQGLSGYTF | TRBJ1-2 | TRBV28
CASSQDIGRINEQFF | TRBJ2-1 | TRBV3-1/TRBV3-2
CASSLGGISTGELFF | TRBJ2-2 | TRBV5-4